This T cell receptor (beta chain) stems from a study of vaccination effects on CD4 cells after COVID-19. For the study at large: Pools of viral peptides were used by the ViraFEST assay to expand antigen-specific CD4+ T cells ahead of sequencing.

Notes on this clone: What it binds is not known.

Some clones are missing from TCRdb's copy, which holds only in-frame ones; the method was immunoSEQ multiplex PCR. The sample consists of over 65,000 clones, 75% to 80% of them appearing once. Findings of the study overall: Just 1 of 255 vaccine-induced clones in healthy recipients was cross-reactive.

Once cultured for roughly nine days, the cells underwent separation to obtain CD4+ T cells. Trimming at V came to 5 bases and at J to 15 bases, leaving 11 bases not matched to a gene. This CDR3 region has 13 residues. Germline V gene sequence: CDR1 SGHVS, CDR2 FNYEAQ. The specimen comprised CD4+ T cells from PBMCs cultured without peptide, sampled before COVID-19 vaccination. This clonotype originated in a human donor who received a COVID-19 vaccine. The V call is TRBV7-6, the J call TRBJ2-1; TRBD2 matches at 9 bases. The CDR3 protein is CASSPTGLANPFF. CDR3 coding DNA: TGTGCCAGCAGCCCAACGGGACTAGCCAATCCGTTCTTC.